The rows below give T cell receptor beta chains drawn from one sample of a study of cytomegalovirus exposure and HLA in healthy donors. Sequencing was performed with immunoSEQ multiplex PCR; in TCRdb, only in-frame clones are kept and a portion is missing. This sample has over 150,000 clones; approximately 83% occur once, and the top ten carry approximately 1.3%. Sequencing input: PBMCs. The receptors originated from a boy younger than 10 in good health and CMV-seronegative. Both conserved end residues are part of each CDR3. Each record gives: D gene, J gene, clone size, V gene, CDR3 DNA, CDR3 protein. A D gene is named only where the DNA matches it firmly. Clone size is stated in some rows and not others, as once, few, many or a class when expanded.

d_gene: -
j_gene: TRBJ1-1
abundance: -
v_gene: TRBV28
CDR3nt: TGTGCCAGCGACCTATTAGAGGGACGGACTAAGATGAACACTGAAGCTTTCTTT
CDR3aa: CASDLLEGRTKMNTEAFF

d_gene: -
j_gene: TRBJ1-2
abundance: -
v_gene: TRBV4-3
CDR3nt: TGCGCCAGCAGCCATGATTTGGACTGGAACTATGGCTACACCTTC
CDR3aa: CASSHDLDWNYGYTF

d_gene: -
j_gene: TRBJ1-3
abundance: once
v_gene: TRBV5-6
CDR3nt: TGTGCCAGCAGCATTGGACAGCTCTCTGGAAACACCATATATTTT
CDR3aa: CASSIGQLSGNTIYF

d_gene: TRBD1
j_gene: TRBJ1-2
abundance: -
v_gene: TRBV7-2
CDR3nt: TGTGCCAGCAGCTTACCACGGACAGGGATTGGCTACACCTTC
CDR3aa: CASSLPRTGIGYTF

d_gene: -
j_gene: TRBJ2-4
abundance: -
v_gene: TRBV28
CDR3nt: TGTGCCAGCAGTTTAGGGGGGGCCCCCAAAAACATTCAGTACTTC
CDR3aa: CASSLGGAPKNIQYF

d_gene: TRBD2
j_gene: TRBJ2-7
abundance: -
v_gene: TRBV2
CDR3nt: TGTGCCAGCAAAAGCACCGGGACTAGCGTCCACGAGCAGTACTTC
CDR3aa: CASKSTGTSVHEQYF

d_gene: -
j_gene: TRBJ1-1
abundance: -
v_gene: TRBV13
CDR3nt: TGTGCCAGCAGCTTCGGCTGGCTGGGTTTGAGGAGGGAAGCTTTCTTT
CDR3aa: CASSFGWLGLRREAFF

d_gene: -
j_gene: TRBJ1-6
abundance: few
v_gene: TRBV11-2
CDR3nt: TGTGCCAGCAGCACCCTGGGGGGCGGGAGCTTTAATTCACCCCTCCACTTT
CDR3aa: CASSTLGGGSFNSPLHF

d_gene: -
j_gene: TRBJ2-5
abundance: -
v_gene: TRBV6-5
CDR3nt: TGTGCCAGCAGTTACAGGAGAGGGGAGACCCAGTACTTC
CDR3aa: CASSYRRGETQYF

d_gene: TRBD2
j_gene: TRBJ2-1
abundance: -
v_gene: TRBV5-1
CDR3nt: TGCGCCAGCAGCTCAACTAGCGGGAGCTACAATGAGCAGTTCTTC
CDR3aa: CASSSTSGSYNEQFF

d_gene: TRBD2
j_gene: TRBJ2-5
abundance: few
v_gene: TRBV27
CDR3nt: TGTGCCAGCAGTCGATACTCGGGACTAGCCCTACAAGAGACCCAGTACTTC
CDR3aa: CASSRYSGLALQETQYF

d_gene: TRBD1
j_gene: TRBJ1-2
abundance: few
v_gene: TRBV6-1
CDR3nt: TGTGCCAGCAGGGAAGAAGCAGGGACAGGGTTTAATGGCTACACCTTC
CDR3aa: CASREEAGTGFNGYTF

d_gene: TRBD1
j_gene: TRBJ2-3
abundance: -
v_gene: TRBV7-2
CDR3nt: TGTGCCAGCAGCTTAGGGGACAGGTTCACAGATACGCAGTATTTT
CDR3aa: CASSLGDRFTDTQYF

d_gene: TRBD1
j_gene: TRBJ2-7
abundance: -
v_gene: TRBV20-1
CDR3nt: TGCAGTGCTTTACAGGGGCGCGAGCAGTACTTC
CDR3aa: CSALQGREQYF

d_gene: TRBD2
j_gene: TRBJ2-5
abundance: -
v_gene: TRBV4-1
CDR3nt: TGCGCCAGCAGCCAAGTAGCGGGAGCTGGGGAGACCCAGTACTTC
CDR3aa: CASSQVAGAGETQYF

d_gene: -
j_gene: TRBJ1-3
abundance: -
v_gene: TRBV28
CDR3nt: TGTGCCAGCAGTTTATACGGGAGCTCTGGAAACACCATATATTTT
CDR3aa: CASSLYGSSGNTIYF

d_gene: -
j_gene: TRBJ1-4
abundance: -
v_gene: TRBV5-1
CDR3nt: TGCGCCAGCACTGAGGACGGGGGTAATGAAAAACTGTTTTTT
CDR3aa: CASTEDGGNEKLFF

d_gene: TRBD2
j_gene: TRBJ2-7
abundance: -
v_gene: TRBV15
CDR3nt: TGTGCCACCAGTCTAGCGGGAGGGCGGTACGAGCAGTACTTC
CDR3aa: CATSLAGGRYEQYF

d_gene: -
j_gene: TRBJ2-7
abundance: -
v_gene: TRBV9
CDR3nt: TGTGCCAGCAGCGTAGAAGACAACTCTTACGAGCAGTACTTC
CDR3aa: CASSVEDNSYEQYF

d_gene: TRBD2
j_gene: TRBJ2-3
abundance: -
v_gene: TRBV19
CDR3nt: TGTGCCAGTAGTATAATAGCGGGAGTAGGGGATACGCAGTATTTT
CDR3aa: CASSIIAGVGDTQYF

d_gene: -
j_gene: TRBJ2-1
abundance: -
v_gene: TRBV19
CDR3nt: TGTGCCAGTAGTGGGGGGCGGACGGGGGGATACAATGAGCAGTTCTTC
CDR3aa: CASSGGRTGGYNEQFF

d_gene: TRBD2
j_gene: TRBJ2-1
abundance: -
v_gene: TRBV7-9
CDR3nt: TGTGCCAGCAGCCTCTTGGGGGGGGGTTACAATGAGCAGTTCTTC
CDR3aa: CASSLLGGGYNEQFF

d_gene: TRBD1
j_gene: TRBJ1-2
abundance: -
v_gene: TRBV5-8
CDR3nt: TGTGCCAGCAGCCCCCGGACAGGGCTTGGCTACACCTTC
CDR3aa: CASSPRTGLGYTF

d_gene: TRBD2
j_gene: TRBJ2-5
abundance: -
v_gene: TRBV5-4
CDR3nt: TGTGCCAGCAGCTTGGGGCTAGCGGGGGGGCGAAAGACCCAGTACTTC
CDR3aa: CASSLGLAGGRKTQYF

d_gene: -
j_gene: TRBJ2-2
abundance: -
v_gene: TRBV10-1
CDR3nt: TGCGCCAGCAGTGACCACGGAGGGGACACCGGGGAGCTGTTTTTT
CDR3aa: CASSDHGGDTGELFF

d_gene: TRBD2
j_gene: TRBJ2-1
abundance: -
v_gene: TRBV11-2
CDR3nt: TGTGCCAGCAGAGGACTAGCGGGAAACTACAATGAGCAGTTCTTC
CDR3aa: CASRGLAGNYNEQFF

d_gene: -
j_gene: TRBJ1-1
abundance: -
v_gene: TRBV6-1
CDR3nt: TGTGCCAGCAGCAAGGGGGGAGGGCGTTTAGCTTTCTTT
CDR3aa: CASSKGGGRLAFF

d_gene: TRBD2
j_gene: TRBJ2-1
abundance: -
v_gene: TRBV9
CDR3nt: TGTGCCAGCAGCGTAGAACTAGCGGGGAATGAGCAGTTCTTC
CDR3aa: CASSVELAGNEQFF

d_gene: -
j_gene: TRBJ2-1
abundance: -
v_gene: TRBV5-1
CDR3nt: TGCGCCAGCCACCGGGACTCCCCCAATGAGCAGTTCTTC
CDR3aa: CASHRDSPNEQFF

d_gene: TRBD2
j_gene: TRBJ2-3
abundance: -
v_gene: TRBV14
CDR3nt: TGTGCCAGCAGCCTTACTAGCGGGAGAATTGGGAGCACAGATACGCAGTATTTT
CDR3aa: CASSLTSGRIGSTDTQYF

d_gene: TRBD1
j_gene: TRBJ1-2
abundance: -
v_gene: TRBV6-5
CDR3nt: TGTGCCAGCGGAAGGGACAGGGGGCGCCTTGGCTACACCTTC
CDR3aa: CASGRDRGRLGYTF

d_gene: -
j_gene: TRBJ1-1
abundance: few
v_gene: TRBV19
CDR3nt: TGTGCCAGTAGTCCGACTCTGGGGAACACTGAAGCTTTCTTT
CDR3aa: CASSPTLGNTEAFF

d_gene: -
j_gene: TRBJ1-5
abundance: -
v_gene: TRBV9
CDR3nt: TGTGCCAGCAGTAACGAAGGGGATCAGCCCCAGCATTTT
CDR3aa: CASSNEGDQPQHF

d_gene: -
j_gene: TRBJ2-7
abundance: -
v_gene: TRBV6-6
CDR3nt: TGTGCCAGCAGTTACTCGACAGTCTACGAGCAGTACTTC
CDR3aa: CASSYSTVYEQYF

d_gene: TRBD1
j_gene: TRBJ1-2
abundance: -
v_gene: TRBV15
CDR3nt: TGTGCCACCAGCAGAGGACAGGGGGGTGGCTACACCTTC
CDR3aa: CATSRGQGGGYTF

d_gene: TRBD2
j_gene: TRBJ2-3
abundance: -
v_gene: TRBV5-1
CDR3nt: TGCGCCAGCAGCTTGGCCGGGACTAGGGGATCTAGCACAGATACGCAGTATTTT
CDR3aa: CASSLAGTRGSSTDTQYF

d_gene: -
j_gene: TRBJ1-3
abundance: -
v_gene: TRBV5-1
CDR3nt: TGCGCCAGCAGCTTGGAAGGGGCCTCTGGAAACACCATATATTTT
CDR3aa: CASSLEGASGNTIYF

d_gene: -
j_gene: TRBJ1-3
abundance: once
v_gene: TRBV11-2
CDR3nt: TGTGCCAGCAGCTTGGGGAGCTCTGGAAACACCATATATTTT
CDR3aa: CASSLGSSGNTIYF

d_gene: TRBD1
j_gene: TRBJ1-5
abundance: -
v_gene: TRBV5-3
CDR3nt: TGTGCCAGAAGCACCTGTTTTTCAGGGGGCCCCTACAATCAGCCCCAGCATTTT
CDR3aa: CARSTCFSGGPYNQPQHF

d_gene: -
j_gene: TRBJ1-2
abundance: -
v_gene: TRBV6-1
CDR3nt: TGTGCCAGCAGCATCACAGGTTACTATGGCTACACCTTC
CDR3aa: CASSITGYYGYTF

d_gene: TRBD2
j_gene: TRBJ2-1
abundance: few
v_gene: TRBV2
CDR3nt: TGTGCCAGCAGATCTACGTGGGGGGCGGGGGGCTCCTACAATGAGCAGTTCTTC
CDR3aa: CASRSTWGAGGSYNEQFF

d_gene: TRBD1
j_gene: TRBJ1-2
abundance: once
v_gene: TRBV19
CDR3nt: TGTGCCAGTAGTCCCGACAGGGTGGACTATGGCTACACCTTC
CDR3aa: CASSPDRVDYGYTF

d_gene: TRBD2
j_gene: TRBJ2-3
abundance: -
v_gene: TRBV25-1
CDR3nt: TGTGCCAGCAGTGACCTAGCGGGAGCCCCAGATACGCAGTATTTT
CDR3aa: CASSDLAGAPDTQYF

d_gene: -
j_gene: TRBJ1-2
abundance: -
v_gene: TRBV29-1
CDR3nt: TGCAGCGCCGAACAGGGTACGAAGGGCTACACCTTC
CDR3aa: CSAEQGTKGYTF

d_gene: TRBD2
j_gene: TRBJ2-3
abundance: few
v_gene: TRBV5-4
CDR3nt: TGTGCCAGCACCGGGACTAGCGGCACAGATACGCAGTATTTT
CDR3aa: CASTGTSGTDTQYF

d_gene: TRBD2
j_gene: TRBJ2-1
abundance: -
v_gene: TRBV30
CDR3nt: TGTGCCTGGAGTGCGGGACTAGCGGACAATGAGCAGTTCTTC
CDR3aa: CAWSAGLADNEQFF

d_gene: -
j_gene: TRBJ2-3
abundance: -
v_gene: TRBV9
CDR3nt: TGTGCCAGCAGCCCCCCCATTTGGTTCGCGCGCACGACAGATACGCAGTATTTT
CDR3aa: CASSPPIWFARTTDTQYF

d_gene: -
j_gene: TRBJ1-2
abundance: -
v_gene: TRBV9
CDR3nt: TGTGCCAGCAGCCCTTGGGTTGGGGAGGATGGCTACACCTTC
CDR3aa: CASSPWVGEDGYTF

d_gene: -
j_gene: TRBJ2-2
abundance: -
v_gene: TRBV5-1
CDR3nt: TGCGCCAGCAGCCTAACAGGGAACACCGGGGAGCTGTTTTTT
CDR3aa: CASSLTGNTGELFF

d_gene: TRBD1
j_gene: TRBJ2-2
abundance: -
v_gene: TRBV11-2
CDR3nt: TGTGCCAGCAGCTTAGTGGGTATATGGACAGGAGGTGGCGGGGAGCTGTTTTTT
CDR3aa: CASSLVGIWTGGGGELFF

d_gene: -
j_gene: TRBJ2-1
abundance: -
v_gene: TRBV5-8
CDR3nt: TGTGCCAGCAGCCCGGGACTGTCCTACAATGAGCAGTTCTTC
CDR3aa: CASSPGLSYNEQFF